Shown below are 5 T cell receptor beta chains from a single sample sequenced in a study of long-term antiretroviral therapy in people with HIV. The immunoSEQ assay was v3.0, run at survey level. Sequenced by immunoSEQ multiplex PCR; TCRdb stores in-frame clones only, minus some. The sample yields about 25,000 clones, about 86% seen once. The starting material was unsorted PBMCs, obtained 1.2 years after starting antiretroviral therapy. These TCRs come from a man aged 50 to 60 with HIV.

The J gene is TRBJ1-6, the V gene TRBV30; D remains unclear. The ends were cut back, 4 bases at V and 0 bases at J, with 13 bases in the middle. Germline V gene lookup returns CDR1 GTSNPN and CDR2 SVGIG (reference sequence). The CDR3 spans 16 residues. The CDR3 loop is CAWISPDSSYNSPLHF. In nucleotides, the CDR3 is TGTGCCTGGATTTCCCCGGATAGCTCCTATAATTCACCCCTCCACTTT.

This chain links TRBV6-1 with TRBJ2-2, with a tentative D call TRBD2 (7 bases). The germline CDR1 and CDR2 sequences are MNHNS and SASEGT. Trimming took 6 bases from V and 1 from J, leaving 9 bases between them. The CDR3 sequence is 14 residues long. DNA for the CDR3: TGTGCCAGCAGGCGGGGGCAGAACACCGGGGAGCTGTTTTTT. Translated, it gives CASRRGQNTGELFF.

This clone was recorded once. The chain recombines TRBV7-6 with TRBJ2-5; maybe TRBD1 (5 bases). V was shortened by 8 bases and J by 5 bases, with 15 bases between the two germline ends. Germline CDR1 SGHVS, CDR2 FNYEAQ. The CDR3 consists of 13 residues. The CDR3 loop reads CASSTGVGETQYF. For the CDR3, the DNA is TGTGCCAGCTCAACAGGAGTAGGCGAGACCCAGTACTTC.

There are a few counts of this clone. The chain is built from TRBV11-2 and TRBJ2-7, with D possibly being TRBD1 or TRBD2 (6 bases each). The CDR3 loop spans 15 amino acids. V was pared by 1 base and J by 5 bases, with 15 bases between. Looked up from germline, CDR1 is SGHAT and CDR2 is FQNNGV. CDR3 region: CASSLVRGPGHEQYF. The CDR3 DNA reads TGTGCCAGCAGCTTAGTTCGGGGGCCGGGCCACGAGCAGTACTTC.

V and J are TRBV5-1 and TRBJ1-4; D is uncertain. From germline, CDR1 is SGHRS and CDR2 YFSETQ. V gave up 0 bases and J gave up 6 bases, with 3 bases separating them. The CDR3 loop spans 12 amino acids. The CDR3 reads CASSLGYEKLFF. The CDR3 DNA follows: TGCGCCAGCAGCTTGGGGTATGAAAAACTGTTTTTT.